A single sample gave rise to the 8 T cell receptor beta chains below, sequenced in a study of blood T cells in healthy people across ages. It was with a sample-barcoded 5' primer and a J-beta primer mix that a second PCR of roughly 6 to 12 cycles was run. TCRdb analysed the 5' RACE reads with MiXCR anew, one entry per CDR3 protein. The sample shows some 1.6 million distinct CDR3 sequences, about 31% of them seen only once. What was sequenced was blood. Receptor source: a woman in her twenties or thirties in good health.

Turning to this clonotype: A read error may be the cause here, since a much bigger clone is one base away. The gene calls are TRBV28 and TRBJ2-7, with 8 bases fitting TRBD2. The CDR3 runs 14 residues. CDR1 MDHEN and CDR2 SYDVKM come from the germline V gene. Trimming took 6 bases from V and 6 from J; bases not matched to a gene: 10. Here the CDR3 reads CASRLSGTRAEQYF. In DNA form, the CDR3 reads TGTGCCAGCAGATTGTCCGGGACTAGGGCCGAGCAGTACTTC.

The table lists this clonotype with a few counts. The V gene is TRBV20-1, the J gene TRBJ2-1, with 10 bases that match TRBD2. This CDR3 region has 15 residues. J was trimmed by 1 base and V by 3 bases; bases with no gene match: 3. The germline gives CDR1 DFQATT, CDR2 SNEGSKA (reference sequence). The CDR3 reads CSASLLAGSYNEQFF. The CDR3 coding sequence is TGCAGTGCTAGTTTACTAGCGGGGTCCTACAATGAGCAGTTCTTC.

This clonotype was recorded a few times. This rearrangement joins TRBV4-1 to TRBJ2-5, with D possibly matching TRBD1 (5 bases). With 0 bases removed from V and 1 base from J, the gap between germline ends came to 15 bases. The CDR3 extends over 17 amino acids. From germline, CDR1 is MGHRA and CDR2 YSYEKL. The chain's CDR3 is CASSQEPTGAVQETQYF. CDR3 nucleotides: TGCGCCAGCAGCCAAGAACCGACTGGGGCGGTCCAAGAGACCCAGTACTTC.

Remarks on this clonotype: One base away lies a much larger clone, so this may be a sequencing read error. The CDR3, as DNA: TGCGCCAGCAGCCCGGGTGGGACCAGCGCAGATACGCAGTATTTT. Translated, it gives CASSPGGTSADTQYF. V gene TRBV5-1 combines with J gene TRBJ2-3; D could derive from TRBD1 or TRBD2 (5 bases each). Trimming shortened V by 4 bases and J by 4 bases, and 16 bases separated the two germline ends. The germline CDR1 and CDR2 sequences are SGHRS and YFSETQ. This CDR3 spans 15 amino acids.

For the CDR3, the DNA is TGTGCCAGCAGCGAATACAGGGGTATCTACGGCAATGAGCAGTTCTTC. Its translation: CASSEYRGIYGNEQFF. The rearrangement links TRBV5-6 to TRBJ2-1; 7 bases are a match to TRBD1. The CDR3 is 16 amino acids. The junction had 13 bases not matched to a gene; V was cut back by 4 bases and J by 6 bases. Germline V gene lookup returns CDR1 SGHDT and CDR2 YYEEEE.

The V gene is TRBV12-3 or TRBV12-4, the J gene TRBJ2-1; no definite D call. V was cut by 6 bases and J by 0 bases, with 15 bases left in between. CDR3 length equals 16 residues. The CDR3 is CASSRPGPSSYNEQFF. The CDR3, as DNA: TGTGCCAGCAGCCGTCCAGGCCCGAGCTCCTACAATGAGCAGTTCTTC.

This clonotype has a handful of counts. This CDR3 is CASSPPRGGQETQYF. CDR3 DNA sequence: TGTGCCAGCTCACCACCAAGAGGAGGACAAGAGACCCAGTACTTC. V is TRBV18 and J is TRBJ2-5, with D possibly being TRBD2 (5 bases). There are 15 residues in the CDR3. Deletions cut 0 bases from V and 2 bases from J, with 10 bases between. Germline assignment: CDR1 KGHSH and CDR2 LQKENI.

J is TRBJ2-3 and V is TRBV15, with D maybe TRBD1 (5 bases). V dropped 5 bases and J dropped 12 bases, with 21 bases sitting between them. CDR1 and CDR2 (germline): LNHNV, YYDKDF (reference sequence). This CDR3 has 14 residues. The DNA for the CDR3 is TGTGCCACCAGCCCCCGTTCCGCCCAGGGCAAACAGTATTTT. Translated, it gives CATSPRSAQGKQYF.